The 32 T cell receptor beta chains listed next were all sequenced from one sample in a study of T cells after posttransplantation cyclophosphamide. TCRdb's copy holds only in-frame clones and misses some; the assay was immunoSEQ multiplex PCR. This table has around 14,000 clones, over 60% appearing once. The specimen was memory CD4+ T cells sorted from PBMCs. The receptors were sampled from a man over 45.

The DNA for the CDR3 is TGTGCCAGCTCACCATATGAGGTGGGACAGGGGAGTAAGGACGAGCAGTACTTC. This codes for CASSPYEVGQGSKDEQYF. This rearrangement joins TRBV18 to TRBJ2-7; 10 bases are a match to TRBD1. This CDR3 region has 18 residues. Germline CDR1 reads KGHSH; CDR2 reads LQKENI. The trim removed 2 bases at V and 5 bases at J, leaving 15 bases unmatched.

CDR3 residues: CASSPTPGAGTGGGYEQFF. CDR3 in DNA: TGTGCCAGCAGTCCCACCCCTGGCGCTGGGACAGGGGGAGGCTATGAGCAGTTCTTC. This chain links TRBV28 with TRBJ2-1; 11 bases match TRBD1. V was clipped by 5 bases and J by 8 bases; unmatched bases: 20. Germline V gene lookup returns CDR1 MDHEN and CDR2 SYDVKM. The CDR3 is 19 amino acids. Variable domain in full (rest from reference TRBV28 and TRBJ2-1): DVKVTQSSRYLVKRTGEKVFLECVQDMDHENMFWYRQDPGLGLRLIYFSYDVKMKEKGDIPEGYSVSREKKERFSLILESASTNQTSMYLCASSPTPGAGTGGGYEQFFGPGTRLTVL.

The chain is built from TRBV13 and TRBJ2-1, with 16 nucleotides matching TRBD2. This CDR3 spans 20 amino acids. Germline V CDR1 and CDR2: PRHDT, FYEKMQ (reference sequence). The V segment lost 5 bases and the J segment 9 bases; nucleotides outside the gene matches: 19. The CDR3 DNA reads as TGTGCCAGCAGCCTCAGGCAGGGACTAGCGGGGGGGCTGGGTTATTGTGAGCAGTTCTTC. As protein: CASSLRQGLAGGLGYCEQFF.

The rearrangement joins TRBV5-1 to TRBJ1-5, with 7 bases fitting TRBD1. This CDR3 region has 15 residues. In germline, CDR1 is SGHRS, CDR2 YFSETQ. Trimming at V came to 3 bases and at J to 7 bases, leaving 10 bases not matched to a gene. The CDR3 loop reads CASSSTGDPGQPQHF. CDR3 coding DNA: TGCGCCAGCAGCTCCACAGGGGATCCGGGACAGCCCCAGCATTTT.

There are a few counts of this clone. The rearrangement joins TRBV19 to TRBJ1-1; the D gene is possibly TRBD1 (5 bases). V was cut by 1 base and J by 2 bases, with 11 bases left in between. The CDR3 has 15 residues. Germline V gene data show CDR1 as LNHDA and CDR2 as SQIVND (reference sequence). CDR3 in amino acids: CASSIGRTTNTEAFF. The CDR3 DNA sequence: TGTGCCAGTAGTATAGGCCGGACAACTAACACTGAAGCTTTCTTT.

This chain links TRBV10-2 with TRBJ1-2, with a possible D match to TRBD1 (6 bases). With 2 bases removed from V and 8 bases from J, the gap between germline ends came to 9 bases. CDR1 WSHSY and CDR2 SAAADI come from the germline V gene. The CDR3 covers 12 residues. The CDR3 is CASSEGQRGYTF. CDR3 bases: TGCGCCAGCAGTGAGGGACAGAGGGGCTACACCTTC.

This clone was seen once. J is TRBJ1-2 and V is TRBV21-1. TRBV21-1 corresponds to a pseudogene. This CDR3 region has 14 residues. CDR3 residues: CASSRSEGNYGYTF. The CDR3 region has the DNA TGTGCCAGCAGCAGATCGGAGGGAAACTATGGCTACACCTTC.

The gene calls are TRBV30 and TRBJ2-7; 7 bases match TRBD1. The CDR3 extends over 11 amino acids. With V trimmed by 5 bases and J by 4 bases, 2 bases remained unmatched. Germline V CDR1 and CDR2: GTSNPN, SVGIG (reference sequence). CDR3 loop: CAWSTGYEQYF. CDR3 coding DNA: TGTGCCTGGTCGACAGGGTACGAGCAGTACTTC.

V and J are TRBV5-6 and TRBJ1-3, with D possibly TRBD1 on 5 matching bases. This CDR3 has 15 residues. CDR1 SGHDT and CDR2 YYEEEE come from the germline V gene. Between the trimmed V and J ends, which lost 0 bases and 9 bases, there was a span of 16 bases. CDR3 bases: TGTGCCAGCAGCTTGGTTGTTGCGCCCGGGGGCACCATATATTTT. It codes for CASSLVVAPGGTIYF.

This clone has a single count. This chain joins TRBV19 and TRBJ2-3; maybe TRBD2 (5 bases). V lost 3 bases, J lost 2 bases, and 12 bases lay in between. The germline V gene has CDR1 LNHDA and CDR2 SQIVND (reference sequence). The CDR3 runs to 15 residues. DNA for the CDR3: TGTGCCAGTAGTATCGGCCGGACTCCCACAGATACGCAGTATTTT. Protein product: CASSIGRTPTDTQYF.

The V gene is TRBV15, the J gene TRBJ1-5, with 7 bases aligning to TRBD1. Unmatched junction bases numbered 5, after V lost 6 bases and J lost 0 bases. The V gene's germline CDR1 is LNHNV and CDR2 YYDKDF (reference sequence). The CDR3 runs to 15 residues. The CDR3 sequence: CATRQQGNSNQPQHF. The CDR3 DNA follows: TGTGCCACCAGGCAACAGGGGAATAGCAATCAGCCCCAGCATTTT.

The chain couples TRBV2 to TRBJ1-6, with D possibly TRBD1 on 6 matching bases. This CDR3 has 12 residues. Germline V gene lookup returns CDR1 SNHLY and CDR2 FYNNEI. Deletions cut 8 bases from V and 11 bases from J, with 13 bases between. DNA for the CDR3: TGTGCCAGCGAGGGGGGGACCGCACCCCTCCACTTT. Translating gives CASEGGTAPLHF.

This chain uses TRBV9 with TRBJ2-7; no reliable D call. This CDR3 contains 14 residues. Trimming pared 0 bases from V and 2 bases from J, leaving 9 bases between. Looked up from germline, CDR1 is SGDLS and CDR2 is YYNGEE. CDR3 sequence reads: CASSVDVQPYEQYF. CDR3 DNA: TGTGCCAGCAGCGTAGATGTACAGCCCTACGAGCAGTACTTC. Filled out from reference TRBV9 and TRBJ2-7, the complete variable domain reads DSGVTQTPKHLITATGQRVTLRCSPRSGDLSVYWYQQSLDQGLQFLIQYYNGEERAKGNILERFSAQQFPDLHSELNLSSLELGDSALYFCASSVDVQPYEQYFGPGTRLTVT.

The gene calls are TRBV7-9 and TRBJ2-1, with TRBD2 as a possible D gene (6 bases). CDR1 is SEHNR and CDR2 is FQNEAQ in the germline V gene (reference sequence). This CDR3 region has 15 residues. The V gene lost 1 base and the J gene lost 7 bases, with 14 bases spanning the gap. In nucleotides, the CDR3 is TGTGCCAGCAGCTTAGTTACGGGAGCTTTGAATGAGCAGTTCTTC. Encoded protein: CASSLVTGALNEQFF.

The chain has TRBV10-3 and TRBJ1-4; 7 bases fit TRBD1. The length of the CDR3 is 14 residues. Germline assignment: CDR1 ENHRY and CDR2 SYGVKD. V lost 0 bases to trimming and J lost 7 bases; unmatched junction nucleotides: 2. CDR3 region: CAISESTGPEKLFF. Written as DNA, the CDR3 is TGTGCCATCAGTGAGTCGACAGGGCCTGAAAAACTGTTTTTT.

The chain combines TRBV9 with TRBJ1-3; no firm D call. The CDR3 extends over 14 amino acids. Trimming removed 2 bases from V and 7 bases from J, with 13 bases in between. Per the germline V gene, CDR1 is SGDLS and CDR2 is YYNGEE. This chain's CDR3 is CASSVAVGRNTIYF. For the CDR3, the DNA is TGTGCCAGCAGCGTCGCGGTGGGTCGGAACACCATATATTTT.

V is TRBV29-1 and J is TRBJ1-1, with TRBD1 as a possible D gene (6 bases). CDR1 is SQVTM and CDR2 is ANQGSEA in the germline V gene. The CDR3 spans 17 residues. V was trimmed by 0 bases and J by 5 bases, leaving 22 bases between them. The CDR3: CSVEDMAGAGWETEAFF. For the CDR3, the DNA is TGCAGCGTTGAAGATATGGCAGGGGCCGGGTGGGAAACTGAAGCTTTCTTT.

V usage is TRBV6-5 and J usage is TRBJ2-2, with 7 bases matching TRBD2. CDR3 length equals 15 residues. CDR1 and CDR2 (germline): MNHEY, SVGAGI. Unmatched junction bases numbered 5, after V lost 7 bases and J lost 0 bases. CDR3 coding DNA: TGTGCCAGCAAAAGGAGCGGGGCGAACACCGGGGAGCTGTTTTTT. Protein: CASKRSGANTGELFF.

The chain joins TRBV30 to TRBJ1-2; no clear D gene. Trimming took 3 bases from V and 8 from J, leaving 16 bases between them. The CDR3 spans 13 residues. CDR1 is GTSNPN, CDR2 SVGIG, per germline (reference sequence). In DNA form, the CDR3 reads TGTGCCTGGAGAATGCCGGGAAGAGGAGGCTACACCTTC. Its translation is CAWRMPGRGGYTF.

The genes are TRBV7-6 and TRBJ1-3; D ambiguous. This CDR3 contains 14 residues. Trimming pared 5 bases from V and 7 bases from J, leaving 15 bases between. Germline lookup yields CDR1 SGHVS and CDR2 FNYEAQ. Here the CDR3 DNA reads TGTGCCAGCAGCGGGTCGACAAGTTTGAACACCATATATTTT. The encoded protein is CASSGSTSLNTIYF.

The gene calls are TRBV10-2 and TRBJ2-1, with TRBD2 matching over 9 bases. Trimming took 3 bases from V and 10 from J; bases not matched to a gene: 10. Germline V gene data show CDR1 as WSHSY and CDR2 as SAAADI. This CDR3 has 15 amino acids. In DNA form, the CDR3 reads TGCGCCAGCAGTGACTGGCGGGAGGGCCACGAGGAGCAGTTCTTC. This sequence encodes CASSDWREGHEEQFF.

The count of this clone is one. The V gene is TRBV29-1, the J gene TRBJ1-2, with a weak D call TRBD1 (6 bases). Germline V gives CDR1 SQVTM, CDR2 ANQGSEA. The CDR3 sequence is 14 residues long. The germline V and J ends were trimmed by 4 bases and 6 bases, with 18 bases remaining between them. The CDR3 DNA reads as TGCAGCGTTGCCGATCTGAGGGGGAACAATGGCTACACCTTC. Translated, it gives CSVADLRGNNGYTF.

This chain links TRBV5-1 with TRBJ1-2, with a weak D call TRBD1 (5 bases). The V end lost 7 bases, the J end lost 10 bases, and 23 bases lay between the germline ends. Looked up from germline, CDR1 is SGHRS and CDR2 is YFSETQ. This CDR3 contains 14 residues. For the CDR3, the DNA is TGCGCCAGCTCCGTCCTGGGGGGAATAACAGACTACACCTTC. Translating it yields CASSVLGGITDYTF.

J is TRBJ2-2 and V is TRBV4-1; 8 bases fit TRBD2. This CDR3 contains 17 residues. V shed 4 bases, J shed 0 bases, and the junction held 7 bases outside the gene matches. The germline gives CDR1 MGHRA, CDR2 YSYEKL. The CDR3, as DNA: TGCGCCAGCAGCCGAGCGGGGGACCCCGCGAACACCGGGGAGCTGTTTTTT. Protein sequence: CASSRAGDPANTGELFF.

The chain uses TRBV6-1 and TRBJ1-1; D might be TRBD1 (6 bases). Germline loops: CDR1 MNHNS, CDR2 SASEGT. Trimming shortened V by 6 bases and J by 4 bases, and 18 bases separated the two germline ends. This CDR3 has 15 amino acids. The DNA for the CDR3 is TGTGCCAGCAGGAAGGGGGAGGGATGGGGCACTGAAGCTTTCTTT. It translates to CASRKGEGWGTEAFF.

This clone has only a few counts. J is TRBJ2-3 and V is TRBV2, with 13 bases that match TRBD2. This CDR3 is built from 18 residues. Trimming took 7 bases from V and 0 from J; bases not matched to a gene: 10. Germline V gene lookup returns CDR1 SNHLY and CDR2 FYNNEI. The CDR3 here is CASNSGLAGSTSTDTQYF. Here the CDR3 DNA reads TGTGCCAGCAATTCGGGACTAGCGGGATCAACTAGCACAGATACGCAGTATTTT.

A single count supports this clone. V usage is TRBV7-2 and J usage is TRBJ2-5; the D is unclear. The V gene lost 1 base and the J gene lost 6 bases, with 15 bases spanning the gap. The length of the CDR3 is 15 residues. CDR1 SGHTA and CDR2 FQGNSA come from the germline V gene. CDR3 DNA sequence: TGTGCCAGCAGCTTAGGGCAGACGGGTATCAAGACCCAGTACTTC. It is translated as CASSLGQTGIKTQYF.

J is TRBJ1-2 and V is TRBV28; D not certain. Per the germline V gene, CDR1 is MDHEN and CDR2 is SYDVKM. Trimming stripped 6 bases from V and 5 bases from J, with 10 bases between. The CDR3 sequence is 12 residues long. The chain's CDR3 is CASSPHFYGYTF. The CDR3 bases are TGTGCCAGCAGCCCTCACTTTTATGGCTACACCTTC.

J is TRBJ1-3 and V is TRBV5-1; D remains ambiguous. Trimming pared 2 bases from V and 0 bases from J, leaving 9 bases between. This CDR3 has 15 amino acids. From germline, CDR1 is SGHRS and CDR2 YFSETQ. The CDR3, as DNA: TGCGCCAGCAGCTTACCACAAAGCTCTGGAAACACCATATATTTT. As protein: CASSLPQSSGNTIYF.

The chain links TRBV28 to TRBJ1-5; D call uncertain. The V end lost 4 bases, the J end lost 9 bases, and 10 bases lay between the germline ends. This CDR3 is built from 12 residues. In germline, CDR1 is MDHEN, CDR2 SYDVKM. The CDR3: CASSYYRGPQHF. In nucleotides, the CDR3 is TGTGCCAGCAGTTACTACCGGGGGCCCCAGCATTTT.

The chain is built from TRBV6-1 and TRBJ1-6, with 9 nucleotides matching TRBD1. Germline CDR1 and CDR2: MNHNS and SASEGT. V lost 1 base to trimming and J lost 7 bases; unmatched junction nucleotides: 2. CDR3 length: 15 amino acids. In DNA, the CDR3 is TGTGCCAGCAGTGAAGTCGGGACAGGGAATTCACCCCTCCACTTT. Translating gives CASSEVGTGNSPLHF.

The rearrangement uses TRBV7-3 and TRBJ2-2; perhaps TRBD1 as D (6 bases). The CDR3 runs to 14 residues. Deletions cut 4 bases from V and 0 bases from J, with 6 bases between. Germline CDR1 and CDR2: SGHTA and FQGTGA. The CDR3 sequence is CASSWGPNTGELFF. The CDR3, as DNA: TGTGCCAGCAGCTGGGGGCCGAACACCGGGGAGCTGTTTTTT.